What follows are 12 T cell receptor beta chains derived from one specimen sequenced in a study of blood T cell repertoires in COVID-19 (dated by TCRdb to about 2020). Library prep was done by the immunoSEQ multiplex PCR assay. TCRdb limited this immuneACCESS table to in-frame rearrangements with V and J called. A share of clones is missing; checked studies link under half to unresolved V genes, and the rest is unexplained. This sample has under 50,000 clones in its table, and around 92% of those were observed once. The ten largest make up around 12% of the sample. The sample taken for sequencing was peripheral blood. These receptor sequences come from a human donor in a cohort sampled during active COVID-19.

This clone is a singleton in its sample. The V gene is TRBV20-1, the J gene TRBJ1-1; unclear D gene. CDR3 length: 11 amino acids. Germline CDR1 DFQATT, CDR2 SNEGSKA (reference sequence). The V gene lost 5 bases and the J gene lost 1 base, with 5 bases spanning the gap. Here the CDR3 reads CSASGNTEAFF. The DNA for the CDR3 is TGCAGTGCTTCAGGGAACACTGAAGCTTTCTTT.

In its sample, this clone was seen once. The rearrangement links TRBV4-3 to TRBJ1-5; D call uncertain. The CDR3 is 17 residues long. CDR1 and CDR2 from the germline V gene are LGHNA and YSLEER. Trimming shortened V by 0 bases and J by 0 bases, and 12 bases separated the two germline ends. The CDR3: CASSQDTPGDSNQPQHF. CDR3 nucleotide sequence: TGCGCCAGCAGCCAAGATACCCCCGGGGATAGCAATCAGCCCCAGCATTTT.

The chain employs TRBV19 and TRBJ2-3; D not resolved. This CDR3 is 13 amino acids long. With 3 bases removed from V and 4 bases from J, the gap between germline ends came to 8 bases. Germline assignment: CDR1 LNHDA and CDR2 SQIVND (reference sequence). The CDR3 DNA sequence: TGTGCCAGTAGTATCCTCTCGGCAGATACGCAGTATTTT. Translated, it gives CASSILSADTQYF.

In the case of this clone: Other DNA sequences from this sample encode an identical CDR3 as well. The J gene is TRBJ2-1, the V gene TRBV9, with D possibly TRBD2 on 5 matching bases. V was clipped by 0 bases and J by 1 base, with 5 bases between them. There are 14 residues in the CDR3. Looked up from germline, CDR1 is SGDLS and CDR2 is YYNGEE. The CDR3: CASSVAGSYNEQFF. The CDR3, as DNA: TGTGCCAGCAGCGTAGCGGGATCCTACAATGAGCAGTTCTTC.

This clone showed up just a few times. The V gene is TRBV7-9, the J gene TRBJ1-6, with a weak D call TRBD1 (5 bases). Germline-derived CDR1 and CDR2 are SEHNR and FQNEAQ (reference sequence). V was pared by 1 base and J by 6 bases, with 16 bases between. The CDR3 has 17 amino acids. The CDR3 reads CASSLGGLRRGNSPLHF. In nucleotides, the CDR3 is TGTGCCAGCAGCTTAGGGGGCCTTCGACGTGGTAATTCACCCCTCCACTTT. Full variable domain (missing parts from reference TRBV7-9 and TRBJ1-6): DTGVSQNPRHKITKRGQNVTFRCDPISEHNRLYWYRQTLGQGPEFLTYFQNEAQLEKSRLLSDRFSAERPKGSFSTLEIQRTEQGDSAMYLCASSLGGLRRGNSPLHFGNGTRLTVT.

V is TRBV4-2 and J is TRBJ2-7; a possible D gene is TRBD2 (6 bases). V lost 0 bases, J lost 5 bases, and 11 bases lay in between. This CDR3 has 14 residues. Germline values: CDR1 LGHNA, CDR2 YNFKEQ. In DNA, the CDR3 is TGTGCCAGCAGCCAAGATGGCGGGGTCAACGAGCAGTACTTC. Translating it yields CASSQDGGVNEQYF.

This rearrangement joins TRBV4-1 to TRBJ2-4; 7 nucleotides align to TRBD1. This CDR3 is built from 17 residues. Germline V gives CDR1 MGHRA, CDR2 YSYEKL. V gave up 0 bases and J gave up 10 bases; unmatched junction bases: 15. CDR3 amino acids: CASSQDLAGNRGPIQYF. The CDR3 nucleotides read TGCGCCAGCAGCCAAGATCTGGCCGGGAACAGGGGCCCAATTCAGTACTTC.

The genes are TRBV18 and TRBJ2-3; D possibly corresponds to TRBD2 (6 bases). V lost 2 bases and J lost 6, with 12 bases in between. This CDR3 contains 14 residues. Germline V gene data show CDR1 as KGHSH and CDR2 as LQKENI. CDR3 sequence reads: CASSPAAGRDTQYF. The CDR3 DNA is TGTGCCAGCTCACCAGCCGCAGGGAGGGATACGCAGTATTTT.

This sequence joins TRBV11-1 and TRBJ2-2, with unresolved D. V was cut by 3 bases and J by 6 bases, with 11 bases left in between. Germline values: CDR1 SGHAT, CDR2 FQDESV (reference sequence). The CDR3 runs to 14 residues. CDR3 DNA sequence: TGTGCCAGCAGCTTTACTCCACTTGCCGGGGAGCTGTTTTTT. It encodes CASSFTPLAGELFF.

The J gene is TRBJ1-5, the V gene TRBV7-2; the match to TRBD1 covers 8 bases. After removal of 5 bases from V and 0 bases from J, the junction contained 6 bases not matched to a gene. The germline V gene encodes CDR1 SGHTA and CDR2 FQGNSA. The CDR3 extends over 16 amino acids. The DNA for the CDR3 is TGTGCCAGCAGCCATGGGACAGGATATAGCAATCAGCCCCAGCATTTT. It encodes CASSHGTGYSNQPQHF. Together with reference TRBV7-2 and TRBJ1-5, the CDR3 gives the full variable domain: GAGVSQSPSNKVTEKGKDVELRCDPISGHTALYWYRQSLGQGLEFLIYFQGNSAPDKSGLPSDRFSAERTGGSVSTLTIQRTQQEDSAVYLCASSHGTGYSNQPQHFGDGTRLSIL.

The CDR3 region has the DNA TGTGCCAGCAGGTCAGCTAACTATGGCTACACCTTC. As protein: CASRSANYGYTF. V and J are TRBV28 and TRBJ1-2; no clear D gene. V was shortened by 6 bases and J by 0 bases, with 5 bases between the two germline ends. This CDR3 spans 12 amino acids. CDR1 is MDHEN and CDR2 is SYDVKM in the germline V gene.

The genes are TRBV13 and TRBJ2-7, with TRBD1 as a possible D gene (5 bases). The germline CDR1 and CDR2 sequences are PRHDT and FYEKMQ (reference sequence). The CDR3 loop spans 15 amino acids. V lost 6 bases and J lost 2, with 17 bases in between. In DNA, the CDR3 is TGTGCCAGCAGGTTTAGCAGGGTAGGGCCCTACGAGCAGTACTTC. Its protein is CASRFSRVGPYEQYF.